One and the same sample provided the 9 T cell receptor beta chains below, sequenced in a study of T cells after yellow fever vaccination. TCRdb called the 5' RACE reads again in MiXCR, with one record for every CDR3 protein. This sample has 300,000 or so distinct CDR3 sequences; around 6.8% occur once, and the top ten carry over 15%. The sample here was PBMCs, taken approximately 40 days after the first yellow fever vaccination. The source is a man between 18 and 35 years old who received the YFV17D yellow fever vaccine.

The chain links TRBV5-1 to TRBJ1-1; no clear D. V was shortened by 4 bases and J by 4 bases, with 14 bases between the two germline ends. The CDR3 covers 14 residues. The germline V gene has CDR1 SGHRS and CDR2 YFSETQ. The DNA of the CDR3 is TGCGCCAGCAGCCAGACACTTCCTGGCACTGAAGCTTTCTTT. Translation: CASSQTLPGTEAFF. The full variable domain, rest sourced from reference TRBV5-1 and TRBJ1-1, is KAGVTQTPRYLIKTRGQQVTLSCSPISGHRSVSWYQQTPGQGLQFLFEYFSETQRNKGNFPGRFSGRQFSNSRSEMNVSTLELGDSALYLCASSQTLPGTEAFFGQGTRLTVV.

This clonotype was seen at least ten times. V usage is TRBV7-3 and J usage is TRBJ2-2; D call uncertain. There are 13 residues in the CDR3. V lost 5 bases and J lost 6, with 10 bases in between. Germline-derived CDR1 and CDR2 are SGHTA and FQGTGA. The CDR3 region has the DNA TGTGCCAGCAGCCTAAGATGGGCCGGGGAGCTGTTTTTT. Translated: CASSLRWAGELFF.

This clonotype has just a few counts. The chain employs TRBV4-1 and TRBJ1-4; D is perhaps TRBD1 (5 bases). The length of the CDR3 is 18 residues. Trimming stripped 3 bases from V and 3 bases from J, with 20 bases between. The germline V gene encodes CDR1 MGHRA and CDR2 YSYEKL. The CDR3 loop reads CASSHHWGGFGSNEKLFF. The DNA for the CDR3 is TGCGCCAGCAGCCACCATTGGGGGGGATTCGGATCTAATGAAAAACTGTTTTTT.

This chain links TRBV5-1 with TRBJ1-1; 8 bases are shared with TRBD1. The CDR3 is made up of 15 amino acids. Germline CDR1 and CDR2: SGHRS and YFSETQ. V shed 4 bases and J 4 bases; nucleotides not matched to a gene: 9. CDR3 DNA sequence: TGCGCCAGCAGCGCTAGACAGGGGAGGAGCACTGAAGCTTTCTTT. The encoded protein is CASSARQGRSTEAFF. Full variable domain (remainder filled in from reference TRBV5-1 and TRBJ1-1): KAGVTQTPRYLIKTRGQQVTLSCSPISGHRSVSWYQQTPGQGLQFLFEYFSETQRNKGNFPGRFSGRQFSNSRSEMNVSTLELGDSALYLCASSARQGRSTEAFFGQGTRLTVV.

J is TRBJ2-1 and V is TRBV4-1; D is undetermined. The V gene lost 0 bases and the J gene lost 0 bases, with 9 bases spanning the gap. The length of the CDR3 is 16 residues. Germline V lookup: CDR1 MGHRA, CDR2 YSYEKL. The CDR3 DNA follows: TGCGCCAGCAGCCAAGAAATCGCGAGCTCCTACAATGAGCAGTTCTTC. Protein: CASSQEIASSYNEQFF.

This clonotype was counted a few times. The rearrangement uses TRBV5-1 and TRBJ2-3, with 14 bases aligning to TRBD2. Germline loops: CDR1 SGHRS, CDR2 YFSETQ. The CDR3 is 17 amino acids. The trim removed 4 bases at V and 5 bases at J, leaving 9 bases unmatched. CDR3 sequence: CASSGTSGGRRRDTQYF. CDR3 bases: TGCGCCAGCAGCGGGACTAGCGGGGGCCGTCGGAGAGATACGCAGTATTTT.

This clonotype was picked up many times. V gene TRBV5-6 combines with J gene TRBJ2-5; D unresolved. The CDR3 runs 14 residues. Per germline, CDR1 SGHDT and CDR2 YYEEEE. Deletions cut 1 base from V and 0 bases from J, with 7 bases between. As DNA, the CDR3 is TGTGCCAGCAGCTTGCTCACAGACCAAGAGACCCAGTACTTC. It specifies CASSLLTDQETQYF. Variable domain in full (rest from reference TRBV5-6 and TRBJ2-5): DAGVTQSPTHLIKTRGQQVTLRCSPKSGHDTVSWYQQALGQGPQFIFQYYEEEERQRGNFPDRFSGHQFPNYSSELNVNALLLGDSALYLCASSLLTDQETQYFGPGTRLLVL.

This clonotype was observed many times. This chain uses TRBV5-1 with TRBJ2-5, with 7 positions matching TRBD1. Germline CDR1 is SGHRS and CDR2 is YFSETQ. Trimming removed 4 bases from V and 0 bases from J; junction bases left unmatched: 12. This CDR3 region has 17 residues. CDR3 nucleotides: TGCGCCAGCAGCCCTTCCCCCCTGGGGACAGACCAAGAGACCCAGTACTTC. Translated: CASSPSPLGTDQETQYF. Based on the CDR3 plus reference TRBV5-1 and TRBJ2-5, the full variable domain is KAGVTQTPRYLIKTRGQQVTLSCSPISGHRSVSWYQQTPGQGLQFLFEYFSETQRNKGNFPGRFSGRQFSNSRSEMNVSTLELGDSALYLCASSPSPLGTDQETQYFGPGTRLLVL.

This clonotype was observed at least ten times. The rearrangement links TRBV5-1 to TRBJ1-4, with a possible D match to TRBD1 (5 bases). Trimming pared 0 bases from V and 12 bases from J, leaving 15 bases between. Germline CDR1 SGHRS, CDR2 YFSETQ. The CDR3 runs 14 residues. The CDR3 sequence is CASSLAMYGGELFF. In DNA, the CDR3 is TGCGCCAGCAGCTTGGCAATGTATGGGGGAGAACTGTTTTTT.